This T cell receptor (beta chain) was identified during a study of cytomegalovirus exposure and HLA in healthy donors listed by TCRdb under 2017. With regard to the full study: An earlier analysis of 587 of the donors reported about 280 Gb of sequence data and 90 million to 120 million unique TCR beta sequences obtained from about 179 million T cells. Besides the first cohort of approximately 710 subjects, a separate validation cohort made up of over 95 different subjects was used. The study aimed to test whether cataloging public T cell receptors could reveal signatures of past pathogen exposure. Class I and class II HLA loci were covered by the typing at four-digit resolution. Donor age, sex, ethnicity and CMV serostatus were compiled together with the repertoire data. An early release covering 500 to 750 HLA-typed donors comprised about 300 gigabases of sequencing data and 85 million to 100 million unique TCR sequences. Among several hundred genotyped donors of the cohort, an average of around 250,000 unique TCR beta nucleotide sequences was sequenced per donor, of which about 19% were non-productive. All discovery cohort repertoires had been generated on a single sequencing platform. A later analysis re-examined previously published TCR beta repertoires from roughly 720 donors and added high-resolution HLA genotyping to investigate patterns of TCR occurrence. In a later genetic analysis, genome-wide SNP genotypes for about 65% of the 666 donors were used, and that subset was treated as a discovery cohort. The study used immunosequencing to profile the T cell repertoires of about 670 subjects and linked those repertoires to cytomegalovirus serostatus. High-throughput TCR immunosequencing, statistical association of individual TCRs with disease status, and machine learning were combined to predict cytomegalovirus infection status. In the later analysis, no new phenotypic data were used to find candidate immune exposures; instead, reliance was placed on TCR beta sequences and their occurrence across donors. The number of donors typed differed by locus, with 629-630 for A, B, C, DRB1 and DQB1, roughly 520 for DQA1, nearly 610 for DPA1, and approximately 470 for DPB1. Five DR-DQ haplotypes were treated as single units for association and clustering because of strong linkage in the cohort. Among the roughly 370 genotyped donors, 75% to 90% belonged to the genetic ancestry cluster associated with self-reported Caucasian donors. To decide whether each TCR beta V gene segment behaved as functional or pseudogenic, an earlier analysis of 587 of the donors relied on high-throughput TCR beta sequencing.

Comments on this clone: Its cognate antigen has yet to be identified. Qualities for individual bases were not recorded, and no much larger clone is one base off.

V is cut by 5 bases and J by 6 bases, and the space between the germline ends is 10 bases. CDR1 and CDR2 were assigned from the germline V gene as SGHTA and FQGTGA. There are 13 amino acids in the CDR3, from cysteine to phenylalanine inclusive. The DNA shown is the 39-base CDR3, in frame from base 1. Study-wide conclusions, independent of this receptor: A group of highly shared sequence variants was considered likely to be a technical artifact of the sequencing pipeline. Most CMV-associated TCR beta chains appeared to be HLA-restricted in a later analysis, and the HLA associations seemed to be driven largely by CMV exposure. Strong co-occurrence of HLA alleles, especially DR and DQ, made assigning TCR associations to individual alleles difficult. Specific HLA alleles were associated with 18,000 or so TCR beta sequences at a false discovery rate of 0.05 in a later analysis. Because HLA typing was unavailable for some donors at each locus, only the typed subset was used in association tests. Three of the identified cytomegalovirus-associated TCR beta chains were confirmed in vitro to be specific for cytomegalovirus antigens. Some IMGT-functional V segments, including TRBV6-2 and TRBV6-3, could not be distinguished by the 87-base-pair reads and were therefore excluded. About 17 rarely observed V segments, including chromosome 9 orphons, were excluded from the earlier analysis of 550 to 700 of the donors because counts were too low. The only immune exposure information available for the cohort was CMV serostatus. While some public TCRs were present in many individuals, most TCR sequences turned up only very rarely across donors. Roughly uniform sequencing depth across donors was assumed in presence/absence analyses, although this assumption may not hold. In a later genetic analysis, a missense DCLRE1C variant was associated with V-gene and J-gene trimming of TCR beta chains, and the association was replicated in an independent cohort. Compared with equally common non-associated chains, HLA-associated TCR beta chains in a later analysis were more clonally expanded and had lower generation probabilities. According to a later analysis, TCR association rates differed among HLA loci, with DRB1 alleles showing the most associated TCRs and HLA-C alleles showing the fewest. According to a later genetic analysis, donors in an Asian-associated ancestry cluster had fewer N-insertions in productive TCRs than the roughly 700-donor mean. A further reported finding was that TCR beta sequences accurately predicted the HLA-A and HLA-B alleles for most subjects in the first cohort. In a later analysis, several top co-occurrence clusters were reported to appear linked to parvovirus B19, influenza, CMV and Epstein-Barr virus. Correlated functional status among segregating V segments might be attributable to linkage disequilibrium, but an unknown experimental factor could not be ruled out. The classifier was reported to diagnose cytomegalovirus status with high specificity and sensitivity in both the original and validation cohorts. The authors suggested that the approach could potentially be extended to other disease states and immunological phenotypes. In this cohort, only TCR beta chains were sequenced, and detectable features were limited by the absence of alpha or paired-chain data. An earlier analysis of 587 of the donors showed that most TCR beta V segments appeared in productive rearrangements either about 87% or about 30% of the time, which broadly matched IMGT annotations. The study gave a list of about 150 TCR beta chains associated with cytomegalovirus.

The cohort was made up of 500 to 850 healthy bone marrow donors. All cohort members were sampled while nominally healthy, although unrecorded immune exposures were likely present. The donor tested CMV seronegative, placing the donor among the 350 or so seronegative members of the cohort. A peripheral blood sample was provided by each donor, and peripheral blood mononuclear cells were used for TCR beta sequencing. Genomic DNA extraction from the blood cell samples was performed with the Qiagen DNeasy Blood Extraction Kit. The receptor library was made with the immunoSEQ multiplex PCR assay. A mixture of 60 forward primers for TCR Vbeta segments and 13 reverse primers for TCR Jbeta segments was used in the multiplex PCR. Amplification of the CDR3 region of rearranged TCR beta genes was performed with a multiplex PCR assay on genomic DNA. The amplified TCR beta libraries were sequenced on the Illumina HiSeq System as 87-base-pair reads. Regarding the original processing steps: In a later analysis, tens of millions of unique TCR beta chains were counted across the 500 to 850 repertoires, and roughly 11 million of these chains were shared by at least two donors. Raw reads were error-corrected and collapsed into unique sequences by a nearest-neighbor algorithm in which closely related sequences were merged to remove PCR and sequencing errors. Alignment of CDR3 sequences to IMGT reference sequences was used to assign V, D and J gene segments. Each retained sequence needed at least a six-nucleotide match to both a V gene segment and a J gene segment. Rearrangements were called productive when the CDR3 lacked stop codons and stayed in frame with V and J; all others were non-productive. CDR3 was defined by IMGT convention, running from the second conserved V-encoded cysteine to the conserved J-encoded phenylalanine. The earlier analysis of about 570 of the donors excluded any sequence lacking an unambiguous match to a single V gene segment. In an earlier analysis of more than 500 of the donors, a V segment was called functional when productive rearrangements were above 56.7%, and segregating when the standard deviation between donors exceeded 5%. A statistical classification framework was built for diagnosing cytomegalovirus status from the catalog of TCR beta chain sequences. In a later analysis, TCR nucleotide sequences were compared against IMGT/GENE-DB human TR gene sequences so that V and J genes could be assigned. In a later analysis, CDR3 sequences and most-parsimonious VDJ recombination scenarios were assigned using the TCRdist pipeline. A later analysis defined each TCR beta chain by its CDR3 amino acid sequence plus V-gene family, and excluded reads lacking a unique V-gene family. To address suspected cross-contamination and a sequencing artifact, a later analysis removed under 600 highly shared, low-generation-probability nucleotide sequences. In a later analysis, a clonal expansion index was calculated for each public chain from normalized within-repertoire ranks of inferred template counts. In a later analysis, generation probabilities were computed using a VDJ recombination model fitted to out-of-frame rearrangements, and the results were checked against IGoR. In a later analysis, hypergeometric tests were used to score TCR-TCR, TCR-HLA and TCR-CMV co-occurrence, with a repertoire-size bias correction applied to TCR pairs. A later analysis estimated false discovery rates by permuting HLA or CMV assignments 20 times. In a later analysis, co-occurring TCRs were grouped using DBSCAN, and TCRdist sequence similarity was added for clustering within HLA-allele-positive subsets. Co-occurrence clustering excluded repertoires with fewer than 30,000 or more than 120,000 public chains, plus five with anomalous nucleotide sharing. TCRdb obtained this table from immuneACCESS and retained in-frame rearrangements with V and J assigned. These tables miss some clones; where compared with another copy, unresolved V genes account for less than half of the shortfall, and the remainder is unexplained. Clone size and the V and J calls come from that table; the DNA yielded D and trimming. Recorded for this sample are a few hundred thousand clones; roughly 84% of them occurred a single time. 1.2% to 1.5% of the sample goes to the ten largest clones.

This receptor was identified in a girl between 5 and 17 years old in good health and CMV-seronegative. This chain joins TRBV7-3 to TRBJ2-2, with the D gene not clear enough to name. The source material was PBMCs. At the DNA level, the sequence is TGTGCCAGCAGCCCTAGGCCGGCCGGGGAGCTGTTTTTT. This yields the protein CASSPRPAGELFF.